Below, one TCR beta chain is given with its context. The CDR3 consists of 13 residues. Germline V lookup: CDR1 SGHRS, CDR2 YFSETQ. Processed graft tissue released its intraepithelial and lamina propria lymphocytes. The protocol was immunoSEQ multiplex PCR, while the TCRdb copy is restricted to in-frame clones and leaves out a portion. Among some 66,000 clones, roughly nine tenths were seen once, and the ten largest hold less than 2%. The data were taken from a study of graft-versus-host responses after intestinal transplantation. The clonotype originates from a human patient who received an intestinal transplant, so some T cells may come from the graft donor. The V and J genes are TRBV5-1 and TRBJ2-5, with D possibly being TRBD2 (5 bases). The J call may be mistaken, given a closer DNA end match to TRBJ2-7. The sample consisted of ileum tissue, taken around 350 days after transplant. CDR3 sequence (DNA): TGCGCCAGCAGCTTGGGGGAGATTTACGAGCAGTACTTC. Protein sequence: CASSLGEIYEQYF.